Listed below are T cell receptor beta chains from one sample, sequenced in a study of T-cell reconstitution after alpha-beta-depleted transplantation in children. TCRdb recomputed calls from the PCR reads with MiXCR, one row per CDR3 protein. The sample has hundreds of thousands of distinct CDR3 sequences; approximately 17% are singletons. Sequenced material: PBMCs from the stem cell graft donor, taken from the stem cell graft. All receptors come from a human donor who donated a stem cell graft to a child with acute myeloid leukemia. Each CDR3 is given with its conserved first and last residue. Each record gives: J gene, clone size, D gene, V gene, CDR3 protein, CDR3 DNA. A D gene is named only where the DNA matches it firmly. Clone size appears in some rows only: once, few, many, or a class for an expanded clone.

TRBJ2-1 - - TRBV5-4 CASSRQDWVRGEQFF TGTGCCAGCAGCCGTCAAGACTGGGTTCGTGGAGAGCAGTTCTTC
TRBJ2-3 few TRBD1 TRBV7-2 CASSPGTGSDTQYF TGTGCCAGCAGCCCCGGGACAGGGTCAGATACGCAGTATTTT
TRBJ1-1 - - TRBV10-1 CASSTDRLLMNTEAFF TGCGCCAGCAGTACCGACAGACTACTTATGAACACTGAAGCTTTCTTT
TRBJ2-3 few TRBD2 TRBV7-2 CASSLSRLAGSTDTQYF TGTGCCAGCAGCTTGAGCAGACTAGCGGGGTCCACAGATACGCAGTATTTT
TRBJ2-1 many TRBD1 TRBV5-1 CASSLEGQGANEQFF TGCGCCAGCAGCTTGGAGGGACAGGGGGCAAATGAGCAGTTCTTC
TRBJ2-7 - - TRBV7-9 CASSLGTAGEQYF TGTGCCAGCAGCCTTGGGACCGCGGGAGAGCAGTACTTC
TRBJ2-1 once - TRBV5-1 CASSLDSGGYNEHFF TGCGCCAGCAGCTTGGACAGTGGGGGATACAATGAGCATTTCTTC
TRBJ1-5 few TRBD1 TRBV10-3 CAISPGTVSNQPQHF TGTGCCATCAGCCCAGGGACAGTTAGCAATCAGCCCCAGCATTTT
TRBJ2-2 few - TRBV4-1 CASSQSGMNTGELFF TGCGCCAGCAGCCAGTCAGGGATGAACACCGGGGAGCTGTTTTTT
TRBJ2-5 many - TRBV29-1 CSVGLSGQQETQYF TGCAGCGTTGGATTGTCAGGACAACAAGAGACCCAGTACTTC
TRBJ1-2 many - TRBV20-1 CSARERARDTAQDGYTF TGCAGTGCTAGAGAGAGAGCCCGGGACACCGCTCAAGATGGCTACACCTTC
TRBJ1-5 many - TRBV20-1 CSARQVEDQPQHF TGCAGTGCCCGACAGGTAGAGGATCAGCCCCAGCATTTT
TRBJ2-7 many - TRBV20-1 CSARGVNGPEQYF TGCAGTGCTAGAGGAGTCAACGGCCCCGAGCAGTACTTC
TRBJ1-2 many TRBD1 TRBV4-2 CASSHDGKDRGQDGYTF TGTGCCAGCAGCCATGATGGGAAGGACAGGGGGCAGGATGGCTACACCTTC
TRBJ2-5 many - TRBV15 CATEGVGETQYF TGTGCCACCGAAGGGGTGGGAGAGACCCAGTACTTC
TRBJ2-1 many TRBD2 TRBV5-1 CASSGGTSYNEQFF TGCGCCAGCTCGGGGGGTACCTCCTACAATGAGCAGTTCTTC
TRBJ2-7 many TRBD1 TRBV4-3 CASSQGGDRGSYEQYF TGCGCCAGCAGCCAAGGAGGGGACAGGGGCTCCTACGAGCAGTACTTC
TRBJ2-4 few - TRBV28 CASSANSREKWYF TGTGCCAGCAGTGCCAATTCCCGGGAGAAATGGTACTTC
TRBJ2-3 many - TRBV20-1 CSAQRDLPDTQYF TGCAGTGCCCAACGGGACCTCCCGGATACGCAGTATTTT
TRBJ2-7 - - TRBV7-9 CASTRTESYEQYF TGTGCCAGCACCCGGACGGAATCCTACGAGCAGTACTTC
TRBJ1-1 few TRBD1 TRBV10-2 CASRRGPNSNTEAFF TGCGCCAGCAGGAGGGGGCCAAACTCAAACACTGAAGCTTTCTTT
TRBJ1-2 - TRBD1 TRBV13 CASSSTGTGGNYGYTF TGTGCCAGCAGCTCAACCGGGACAGGGGGCAACTATGGCTACACCTTC
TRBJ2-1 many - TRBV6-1 CASRRQLKSIDEQFF TGTGCCAGCAGACGACAGCTAAAAAGTATCGATGAGCAGTTCTTC
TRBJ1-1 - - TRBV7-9 CASSWDIAEAFF TGTGCCAGCAGCTGGGACATAGCTGAAGCTTTCTTT
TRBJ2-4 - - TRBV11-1 CASSLPPLDRLLQEAKNIQYF TGTGCCAGCAGCTTACCGCCCCTGGACCGCCTTTTACAGGAAGCCAAAAACATCCAGTACTTC
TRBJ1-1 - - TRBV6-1 CASSPPGTPAGEAFF TGTGCCAGCAGTCCCCCCGGGACACCCGCAGGTGAAGCTTTCTTT
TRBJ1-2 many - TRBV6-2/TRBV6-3 CASSYAGRGRGYTF TGTGCCAGCAGTTACGCGGGCAGGGGTCGAGGCTACACCTTC
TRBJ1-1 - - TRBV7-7 CASSRLQGLNTEAFF TGTGCCAGCAGCCGACTACAGGGACTGAACACTGAAGCTTTCTTT
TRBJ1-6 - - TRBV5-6 CASSSQGLGRVPLHF TGTGCCAGCAGCTCACAGGGTCTCGGAAGGGTTCCCCTCCACTTT
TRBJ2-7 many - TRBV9 CASSEADGYEQYF TGTGCCAGCAGCGAGGCGGACGGTTACGAGCAGTACTTC
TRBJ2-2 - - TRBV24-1 CATSDLPGSGELFF TGTGCCACCAGTGATTTGCCGGGGTCCGGGGAGCTGTTTTTT
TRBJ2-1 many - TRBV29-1 CSVEGTQQFF TGCAGCGTTGAGGGGACCCAGCAGTTCTTC
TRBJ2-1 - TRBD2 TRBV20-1 CSPLAGSYNEQFF TGCAGCCCTCTAGCGGGGAGCTACAATGAGCAGTTCTTC